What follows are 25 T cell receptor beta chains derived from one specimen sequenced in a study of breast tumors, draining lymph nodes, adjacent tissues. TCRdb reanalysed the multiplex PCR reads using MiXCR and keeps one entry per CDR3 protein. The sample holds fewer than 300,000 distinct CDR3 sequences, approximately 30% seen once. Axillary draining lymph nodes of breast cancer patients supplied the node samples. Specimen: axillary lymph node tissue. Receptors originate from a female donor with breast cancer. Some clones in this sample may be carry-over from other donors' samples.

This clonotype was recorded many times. The chain's CDR3 is CASSSTADSFRYQPQHF. The CDR3 DNA is TGTGCCAGTAGTTCCACCGCCGACAGTTTCAGGTATCAGCCCCAGCATTTT. The V gene is TRBV19, the J gene TRBJ1-5, with a possible D match to TRBD1 (5 bases). Germline V gives CDR1 LNHDA, CDR2 SQIVND (reference sequence). The CDR3 is made up of 17 amino acids. V lost 5 bases to trimming and J lost 5 bases, with 22 bases between them.

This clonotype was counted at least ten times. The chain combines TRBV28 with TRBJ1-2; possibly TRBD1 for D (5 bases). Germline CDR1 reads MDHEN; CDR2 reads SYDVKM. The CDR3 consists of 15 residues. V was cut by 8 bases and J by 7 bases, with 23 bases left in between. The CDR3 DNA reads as TGTGCCAGCGGGCAGACTAGGTGGGGGAAGCTTGGCTACACCTTC. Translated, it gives CASGQTRWGKLGYTF.

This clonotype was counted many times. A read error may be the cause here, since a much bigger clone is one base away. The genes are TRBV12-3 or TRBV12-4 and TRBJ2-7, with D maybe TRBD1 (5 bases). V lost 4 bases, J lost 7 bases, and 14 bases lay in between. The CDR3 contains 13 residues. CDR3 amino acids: CASSCLGAREQYF. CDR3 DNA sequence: TGTGCCAGCAGTTGCTTAGGGGCACGGGAGCAGTACTTC.

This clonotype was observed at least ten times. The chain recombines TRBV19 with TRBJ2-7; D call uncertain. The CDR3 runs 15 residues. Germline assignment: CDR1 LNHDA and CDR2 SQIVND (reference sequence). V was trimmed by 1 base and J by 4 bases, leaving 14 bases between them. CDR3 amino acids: CASSIVGNGVYEQYF. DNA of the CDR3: TGTGCCAGTAGTATAGTGGGGAATGGGGTTTACGAGCAGTACTTC.

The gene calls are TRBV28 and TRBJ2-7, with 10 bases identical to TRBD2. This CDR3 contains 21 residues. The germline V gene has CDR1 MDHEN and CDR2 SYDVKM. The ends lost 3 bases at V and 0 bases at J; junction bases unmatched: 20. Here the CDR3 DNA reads TGTGCCAGCAGTTTTTCCTCATCGGCTAGCGGGAGCGGGCATTCCTCCTACGAGCAGTACTTC. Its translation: CASSFSSSASGSGHSSYEQYF. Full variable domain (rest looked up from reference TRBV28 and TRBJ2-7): DVKVTQSSRYLVKRTGEKVFLECVQDMDHENMFWYRQDPGLGLRLIYFSYDVKMKEKGDIPEGYSVSREKKERFSLILESASTNQTSMYLCASSFSSSASGSGHSSYEQYFGPGTRLTVT.

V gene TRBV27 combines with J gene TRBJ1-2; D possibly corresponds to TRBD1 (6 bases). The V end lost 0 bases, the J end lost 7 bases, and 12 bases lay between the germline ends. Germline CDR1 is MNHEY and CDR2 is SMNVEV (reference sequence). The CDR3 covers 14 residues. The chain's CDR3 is CASSLSRGAGGYTF. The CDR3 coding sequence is TGTGCCAGCAGTTTATCCCGGGGGGCGGGTGGCTACACCTTC.

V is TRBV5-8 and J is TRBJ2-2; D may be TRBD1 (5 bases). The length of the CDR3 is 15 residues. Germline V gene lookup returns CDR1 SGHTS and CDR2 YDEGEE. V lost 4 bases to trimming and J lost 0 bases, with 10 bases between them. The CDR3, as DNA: TGTGCCAGCAGCCAGGACATCGCGAACACCGGGGAGCTGTTTTTT. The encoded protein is CASSQDIANTGELFF.

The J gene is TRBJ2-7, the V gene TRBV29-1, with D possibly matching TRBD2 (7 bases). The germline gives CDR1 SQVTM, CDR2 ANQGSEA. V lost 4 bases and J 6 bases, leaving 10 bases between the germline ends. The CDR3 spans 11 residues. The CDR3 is CSVGGGREQYF. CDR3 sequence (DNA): TGCAGCGTTGGGGGGGGCCGCGAGCAGTACTTC.

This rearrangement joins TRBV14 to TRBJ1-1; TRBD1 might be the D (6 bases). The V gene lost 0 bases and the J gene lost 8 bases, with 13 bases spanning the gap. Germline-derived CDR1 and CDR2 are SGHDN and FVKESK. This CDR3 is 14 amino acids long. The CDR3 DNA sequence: TGTGCCAGCAGCCAAGATTTCGACAGGTCGGAAGCTTTCTTT. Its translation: CASSQDFDRSEAFF.

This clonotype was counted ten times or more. The CDR3 DNA sequence: TGTGCCAGCAGCTCAGGGGAAGTTGACTACGAGCAGTACTTC. Translation: CASSSGEVDYEQYF. The V call is TRBV13, the J call TRBJ2-7, with a weak D call TRBD1 (6 bases). Germline assignment: CDR1 PRHDT and CDR2 FYEKMQ (reference sequence). The CDR3 covers 14 residues. Trimming removed 4 bases from V and 3 bases from J, with 13 bases in between.

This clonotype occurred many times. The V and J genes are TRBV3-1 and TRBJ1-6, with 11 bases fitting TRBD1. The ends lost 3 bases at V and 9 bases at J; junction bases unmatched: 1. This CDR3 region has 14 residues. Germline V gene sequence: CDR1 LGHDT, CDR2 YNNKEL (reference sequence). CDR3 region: CASSQGTGGSPLHF. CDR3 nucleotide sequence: TGTGCCAGCAGCCAGGGGACAGGGGGTTCACCCCTCCACTTT.

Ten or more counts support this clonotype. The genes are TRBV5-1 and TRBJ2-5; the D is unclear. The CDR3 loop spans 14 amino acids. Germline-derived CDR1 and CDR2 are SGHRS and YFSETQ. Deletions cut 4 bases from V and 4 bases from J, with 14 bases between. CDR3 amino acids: CASSITGSRETQYF. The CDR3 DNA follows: TGCGCCAGCAGCATCACCGGGTCGCGAGAGACCCAGTACTTC.

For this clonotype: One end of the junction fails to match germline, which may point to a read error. In DNA form, the CDR3 reads TGTGCCGGTAGTCCCCGCTGGGCTGCGACTTATCAGCCCCAGCATTTT. Amino acid sequence: CAGSPRWAATYQPQHF. The J gene is TRBJ1-5, the V gene TRBV19, with D unresolved. The germline gives CDR1 LNHDA, CDR2 SQIVND (reference sequence). CDR3 length equals 16 residues. Combining the CDR3 with reference TRBV19 and TRBJ1-5 gives the whole variable domain DGGITQSPKYLFRKEGQNVTLSCEQNLNHDAMYWYRQDPGQGLRLIYYSQIVNDFQKGDIAEGYSVSREKKESFPLTVTSAQKNPTAFYLCAGSPRWAATYQPQHFGDGTRLSIL.

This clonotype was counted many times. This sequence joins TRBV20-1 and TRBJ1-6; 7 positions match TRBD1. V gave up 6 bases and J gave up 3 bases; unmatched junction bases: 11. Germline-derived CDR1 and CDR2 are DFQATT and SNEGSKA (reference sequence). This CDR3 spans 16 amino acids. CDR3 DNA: TGCAGTGCCCCACTATGGACAGGCGTCTATAATTCACCCCTCCACTTT. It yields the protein CSAPLWTGVYNSPLHF.

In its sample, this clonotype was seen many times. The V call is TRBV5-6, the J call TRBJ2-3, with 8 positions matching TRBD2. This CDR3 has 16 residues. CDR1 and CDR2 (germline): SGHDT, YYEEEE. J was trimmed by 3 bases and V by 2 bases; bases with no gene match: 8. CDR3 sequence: CASSLSGRMLTDTQYF. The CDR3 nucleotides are TGTGCCAGCAGCTTAAGCGGGAGAATGTTGACAGATACGCAGTATTTT.

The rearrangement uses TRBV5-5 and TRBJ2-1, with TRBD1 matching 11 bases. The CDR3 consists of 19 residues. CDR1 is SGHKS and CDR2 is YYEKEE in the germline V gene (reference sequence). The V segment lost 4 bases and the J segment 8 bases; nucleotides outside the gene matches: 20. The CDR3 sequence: CASSGVDRGRTGYDHEQFF. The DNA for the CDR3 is TGTGCCAGCAGCGGAGTGGACAGGGGGCGAACGGGGTATGACCATGAGCAGTTCTTC.

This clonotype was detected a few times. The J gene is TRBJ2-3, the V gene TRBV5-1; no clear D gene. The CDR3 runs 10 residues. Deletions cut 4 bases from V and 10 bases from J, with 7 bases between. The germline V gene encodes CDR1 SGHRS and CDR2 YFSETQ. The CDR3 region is CASSRPAQYF. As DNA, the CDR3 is TGCGCCAGCAGCCGTCCGGCGCAGTATTTT.

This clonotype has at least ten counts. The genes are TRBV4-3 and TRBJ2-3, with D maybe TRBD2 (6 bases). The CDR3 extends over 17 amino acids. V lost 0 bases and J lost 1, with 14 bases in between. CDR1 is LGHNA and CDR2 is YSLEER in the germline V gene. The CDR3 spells CASSQDSASVGTDTQYF. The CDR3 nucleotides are TGCGCCAGCAGCCAAGATTCTGCTAGCGTCGGCACAGATACGCAGTATTTT.

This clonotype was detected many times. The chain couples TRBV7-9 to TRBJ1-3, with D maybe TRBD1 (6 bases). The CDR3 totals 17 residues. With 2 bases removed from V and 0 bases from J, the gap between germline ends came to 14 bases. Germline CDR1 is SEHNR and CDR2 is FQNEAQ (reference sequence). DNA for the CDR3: TGTGCCAGCAGCTTATGGGGCCCACAGGGCTCTGGAAACACCATATATTTT. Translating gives CASSLWGPQGSGNTIYF.

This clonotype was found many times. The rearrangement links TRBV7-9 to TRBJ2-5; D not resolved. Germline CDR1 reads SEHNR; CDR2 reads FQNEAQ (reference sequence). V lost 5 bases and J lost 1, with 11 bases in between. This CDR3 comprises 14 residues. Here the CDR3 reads CASSLSGTQETQYF. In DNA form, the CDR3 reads TGTGCCAGCAGCCTAAGTGGCACCCAAGAGACCCAGTACTTC.

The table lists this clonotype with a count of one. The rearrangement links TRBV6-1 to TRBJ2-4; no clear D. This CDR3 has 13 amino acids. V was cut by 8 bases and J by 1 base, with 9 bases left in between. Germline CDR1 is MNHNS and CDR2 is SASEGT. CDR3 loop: CASLWFAKNIQYF. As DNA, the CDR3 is TGTGCCAGCTTGTGGTTTGCCAAAAACATTCAGTACTTC.

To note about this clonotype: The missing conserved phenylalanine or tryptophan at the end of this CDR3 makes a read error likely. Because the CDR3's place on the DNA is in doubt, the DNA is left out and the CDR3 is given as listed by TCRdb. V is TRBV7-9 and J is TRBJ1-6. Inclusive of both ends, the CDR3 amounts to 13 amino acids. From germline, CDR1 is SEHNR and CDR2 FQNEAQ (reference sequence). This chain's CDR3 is CASSLVRDSPPHL.

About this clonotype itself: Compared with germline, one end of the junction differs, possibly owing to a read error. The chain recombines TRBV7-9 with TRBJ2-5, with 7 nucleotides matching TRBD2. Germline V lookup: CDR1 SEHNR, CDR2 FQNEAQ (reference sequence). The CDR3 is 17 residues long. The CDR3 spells CAGSLTPVGRGSEPQYF. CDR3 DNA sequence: TGTGCCGGCAGCTTAACCCCCGTGGGGAGGGGTTCAGAGCCCCAGTACTTC.

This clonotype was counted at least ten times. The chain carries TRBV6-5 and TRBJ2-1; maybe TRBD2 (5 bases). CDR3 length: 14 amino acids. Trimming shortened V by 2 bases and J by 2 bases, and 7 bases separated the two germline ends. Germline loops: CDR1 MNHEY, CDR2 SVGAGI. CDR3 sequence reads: CASSYDGTYNEQFF. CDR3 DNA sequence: TGTGCCAGCAGTTACGACGGGACCTACAATGAGCAGTTCTTC.

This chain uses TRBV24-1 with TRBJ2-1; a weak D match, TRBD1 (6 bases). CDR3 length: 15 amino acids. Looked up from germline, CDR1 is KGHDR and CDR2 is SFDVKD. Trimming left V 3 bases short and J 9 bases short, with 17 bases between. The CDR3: CATSDEGVRIGEQFF. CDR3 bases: TGTGCCACCAGTGATGAGGGGGTAAGAATAGGTGAGCAGTTCTTC.